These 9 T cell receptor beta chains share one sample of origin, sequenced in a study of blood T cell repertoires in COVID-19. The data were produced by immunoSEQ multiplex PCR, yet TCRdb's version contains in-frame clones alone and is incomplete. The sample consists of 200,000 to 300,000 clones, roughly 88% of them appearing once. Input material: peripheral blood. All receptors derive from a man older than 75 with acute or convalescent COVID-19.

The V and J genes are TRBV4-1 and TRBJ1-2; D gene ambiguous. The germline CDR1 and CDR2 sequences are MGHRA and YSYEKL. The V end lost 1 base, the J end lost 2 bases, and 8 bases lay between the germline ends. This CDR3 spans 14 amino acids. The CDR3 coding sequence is TGCGCCAGCAGCCAAGGCTACAGCAACTATGGCTACACCTTC. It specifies CASSQGYSNYGYTF.

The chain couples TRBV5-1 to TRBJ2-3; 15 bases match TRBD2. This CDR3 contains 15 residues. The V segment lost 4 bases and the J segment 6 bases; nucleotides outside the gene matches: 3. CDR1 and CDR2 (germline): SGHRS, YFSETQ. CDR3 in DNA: TGCGCCAGCAGCAGGACTAGCGGGAGGGCTGATACGCAGTATTTT. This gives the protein CASSRTSGRADTQYF.

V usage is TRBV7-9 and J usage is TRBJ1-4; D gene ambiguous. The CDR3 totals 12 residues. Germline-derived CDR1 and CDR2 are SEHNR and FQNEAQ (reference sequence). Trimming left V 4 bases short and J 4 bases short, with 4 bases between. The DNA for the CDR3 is TGTGCCAGCAGCTCCATTAATGAAAAACTGTTTTTT. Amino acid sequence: CASSSINEKLFF.

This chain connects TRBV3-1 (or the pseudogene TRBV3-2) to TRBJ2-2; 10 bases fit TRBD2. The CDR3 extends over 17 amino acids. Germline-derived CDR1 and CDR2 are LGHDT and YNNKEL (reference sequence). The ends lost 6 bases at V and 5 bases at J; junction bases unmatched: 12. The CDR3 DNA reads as TGTGCCAGCAGTTTTTCTTTTCTAGCGGGAGAGACCGGGGAGCTGTTTTTT. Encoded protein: CASSFSFLAGETGELFF.

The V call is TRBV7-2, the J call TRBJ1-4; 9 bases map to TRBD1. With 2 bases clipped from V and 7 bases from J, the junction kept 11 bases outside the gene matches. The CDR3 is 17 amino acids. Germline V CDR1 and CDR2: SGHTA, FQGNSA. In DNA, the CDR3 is TGTGCCAGCAGCTTATGGACGGGCGGGGGACAGGGTGAAAAACTGTTTTTT. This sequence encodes CASSLWTGGGQGEKLFF. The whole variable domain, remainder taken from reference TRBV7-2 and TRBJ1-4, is GAGVSQSPSNKVTEKGKDVELRCDPISGHTALYWYRQSLGQGLEFLIYFQGNSAPDKSGLPSDRFSAERTGGSVSTLTIQRTQQEDSAVYLCASSLWTGGGQGEKLFFGSGTQLSVL.

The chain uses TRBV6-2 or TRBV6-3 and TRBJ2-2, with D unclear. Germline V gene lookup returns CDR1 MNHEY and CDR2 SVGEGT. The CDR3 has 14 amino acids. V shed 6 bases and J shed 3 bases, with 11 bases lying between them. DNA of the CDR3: TGTGCCAGCAGCCTCCGCCGGGACACCGGGGAGCTGTTTTTT. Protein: CASSLRRDTGELFF.

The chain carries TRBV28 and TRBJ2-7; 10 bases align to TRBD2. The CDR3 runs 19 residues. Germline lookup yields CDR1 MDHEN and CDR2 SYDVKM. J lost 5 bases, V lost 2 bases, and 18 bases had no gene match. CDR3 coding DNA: TGTGCCAGCAGTTTAGAAAACCCGCTAGCGGGGGCGAAGGGCCACGAGCAGTACTTC. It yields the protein CASSLENPLAGAKGHEQYF.

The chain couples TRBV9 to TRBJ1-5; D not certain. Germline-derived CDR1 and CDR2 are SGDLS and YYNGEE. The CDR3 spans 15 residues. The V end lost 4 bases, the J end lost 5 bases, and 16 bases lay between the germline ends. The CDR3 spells CASSPKGWGDQPQHF. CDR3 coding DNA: TGTGCCAGCAGCCCCAAAGGGTGGGGAGATCAGCCCCAGCATTTT.

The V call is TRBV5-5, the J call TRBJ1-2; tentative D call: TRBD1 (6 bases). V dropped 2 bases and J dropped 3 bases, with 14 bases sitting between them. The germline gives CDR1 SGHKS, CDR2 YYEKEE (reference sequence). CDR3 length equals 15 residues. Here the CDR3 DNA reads TGTGCCAGCAGCTTTCAATCCAGGGGTGACTATGGCTACACCTTC. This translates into CASSFQSRGDYGYTF.